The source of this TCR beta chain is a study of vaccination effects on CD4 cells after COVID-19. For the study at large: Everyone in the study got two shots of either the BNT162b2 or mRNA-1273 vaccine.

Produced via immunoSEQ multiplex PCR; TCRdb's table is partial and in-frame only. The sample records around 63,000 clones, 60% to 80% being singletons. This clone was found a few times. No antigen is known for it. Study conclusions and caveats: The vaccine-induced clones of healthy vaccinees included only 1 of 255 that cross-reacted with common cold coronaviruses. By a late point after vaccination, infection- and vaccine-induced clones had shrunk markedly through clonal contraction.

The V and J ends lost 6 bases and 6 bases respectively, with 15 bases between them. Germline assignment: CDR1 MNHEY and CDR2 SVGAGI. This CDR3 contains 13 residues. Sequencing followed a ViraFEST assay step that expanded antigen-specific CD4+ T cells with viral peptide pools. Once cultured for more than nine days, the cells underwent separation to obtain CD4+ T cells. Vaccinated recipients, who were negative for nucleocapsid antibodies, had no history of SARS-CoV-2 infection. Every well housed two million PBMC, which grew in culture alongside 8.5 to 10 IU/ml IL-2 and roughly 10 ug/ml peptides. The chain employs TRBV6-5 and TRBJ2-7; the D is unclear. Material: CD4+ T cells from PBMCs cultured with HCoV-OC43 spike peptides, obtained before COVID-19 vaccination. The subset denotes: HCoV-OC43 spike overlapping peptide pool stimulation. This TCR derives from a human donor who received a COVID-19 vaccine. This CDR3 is CASSHTELSEQYV. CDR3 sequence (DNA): TGTGCCAGCAGCCACACGGAGTTGTCCGAGCAGTACGTC.